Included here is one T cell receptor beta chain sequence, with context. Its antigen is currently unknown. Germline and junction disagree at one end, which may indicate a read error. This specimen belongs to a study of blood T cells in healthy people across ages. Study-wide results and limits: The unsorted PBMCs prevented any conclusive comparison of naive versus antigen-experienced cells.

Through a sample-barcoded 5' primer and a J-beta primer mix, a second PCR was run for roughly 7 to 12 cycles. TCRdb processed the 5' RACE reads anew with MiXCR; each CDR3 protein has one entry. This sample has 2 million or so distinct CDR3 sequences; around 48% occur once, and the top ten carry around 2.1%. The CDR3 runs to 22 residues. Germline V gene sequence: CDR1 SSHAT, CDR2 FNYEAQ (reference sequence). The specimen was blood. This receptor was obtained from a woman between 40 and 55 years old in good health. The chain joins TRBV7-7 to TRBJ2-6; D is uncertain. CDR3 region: CASSLVLQRRKVLHSGANVLTF. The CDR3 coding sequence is TGTGCTAGCAGCTTAGTCCTACAGCGTCGTAAGGTACTACACTCTGGGGCCAACGTCCTGACTTTC.